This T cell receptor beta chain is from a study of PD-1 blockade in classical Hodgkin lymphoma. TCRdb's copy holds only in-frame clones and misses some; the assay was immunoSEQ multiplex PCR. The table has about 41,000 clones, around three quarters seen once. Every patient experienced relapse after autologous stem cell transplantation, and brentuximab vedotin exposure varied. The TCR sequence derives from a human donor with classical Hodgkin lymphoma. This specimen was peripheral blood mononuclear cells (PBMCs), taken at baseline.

The CDR3 here is CASSYLAVSYEQYF. For the CDR3, the DNA is TGTGCCAGCAGTTACCTTGCGGTATCCTACGAGCAGTACTTC. The V gene is TRBV6-5, the J gene TRBJ2-7; D gene ambiguous. Germline V gene data show CDR1 as MNHEY and CDR2 as SVGAGI. The V end was cut by 2 bases, the J end by 1 base, with 9 bases between. CDR3 size: 14 residues.